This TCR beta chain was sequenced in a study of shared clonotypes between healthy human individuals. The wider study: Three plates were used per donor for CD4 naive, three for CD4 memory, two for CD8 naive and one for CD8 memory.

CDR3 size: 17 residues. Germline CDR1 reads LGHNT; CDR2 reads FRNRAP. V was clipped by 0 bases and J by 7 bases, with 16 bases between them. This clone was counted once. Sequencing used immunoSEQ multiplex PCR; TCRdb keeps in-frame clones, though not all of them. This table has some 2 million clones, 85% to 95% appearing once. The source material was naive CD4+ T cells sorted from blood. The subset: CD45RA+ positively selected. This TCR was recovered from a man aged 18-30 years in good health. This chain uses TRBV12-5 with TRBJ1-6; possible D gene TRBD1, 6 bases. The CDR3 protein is CASGLVLEAGENSPLHF. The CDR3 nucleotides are TGTGCTAGTGGTTTGGTACTTGAGGCAGGGGAAAATTCACCCCTCCACTTT.